The present entry profiles one TCR beta chain with its context. With 4 bases removed from V and 3 bases from J, the gap between germline ends came to 9 bases. The CDR3 contains 13 residues. Germline CDR1 is WNHNN and CDR2 is SYGVQD (reference sequence). The sample comes from a study of blood T cell repertoires in COVID-19. Turning to the study itself: The United States, Italy and Spain supplied acute and convalescent COVID-19 samples. T cells, B-cell-depleted T cells, or PBMCs supplied cDNA or gDNA.

The repertoire was sequenced with immunoSEQ multiplex PCR; TCRdb's copy has only in-frame clones and lacks some. The sample shows fewer than 700,000 clones, less than 90% of them seen only once. Seattle patients were enrolled while actively infected and followed longitudinally. The sample was peripheral blood. V gene TRBV10-1 combines with J gene TRBJ1-1; D unclear. The TCR originated in a woman aged 45 to 65 with COVID-19, enrolled during active disease. The CDR3 DNA follows: TGCGCCAGCAGTGGAGGTTACGACACTGAAGCTTTCTTT. Its protein product is CASSGGYDTEAFF.